This TCR beta chain was captured in a study of cytomegalovirus exposure and HLA in healthy donors. The CDR3 spans 16 residues. Germline V gives CDR1 GTSNPN, CDR2 SVGIG (reference sequence). With 0 bases clipped from V and 9 bases from J, the junction kept 9 bases outside the gene matches. The protocol was immunoSEQ multiplex PCR, while the TCRdb copy is restricted to in-frame clones and leaves out a portion. The table has some 150,000 clones, about 86% seen once. This receptor was identified in a man younger than 30 in good health and CMV-seropositive. The rearrangement joins TRBV30 to TRBJ2-1; 12 bases map to TRBD2. The sequenced sample was PBMCs. As DNA, the CDR3 is TGTGCCTGGAGTGTGCGACTAGCGGGAGTTCAGAGTGAGCAGTTCTTC. Translating it yields CAWSVRLAGVQSEQFF.